This entry describes one T cell receptor beta chain. Its antigen is currently not known. Per-nucleotide qualities are absent, and no much larger clonotype sits a single base away. The cohort was made up of 650 to 700 healthy bone marrow donors. At the time of sampling, every cohort member was nominally healthy, though immune exposures that went unrecorded were likely present. The donor was CMV seronegative and belonged to the group of 352 seronegative cohort members. Each donor provided a peripheral blood sample, and peripheral blood mononuclear cells were used for TCR beta sequencing. Genomic DNA was extracted from the blood cell samples with the Qiagen DNeasy Blood Extraction Kit. The receptor library was made with the immunoSEQ multiplex PCR assay. For the multiplex PCR, a mixture combining 60 forward primers for TCR Vbeta segments and 13 reverse primers for TCR Jbeta segments was used. The CDR3 region of rearranged TCR beta genes was amplified from genomic DNA by a multiplex PCR assay. The Illumina HiSeq System was used to sequence the amplified TCR beta libraries as 87-base-pair reads. The published analysis was carried out like this. Across the 700 or so repertoires, a later analysis counted 80 million or so unique TCR beta chains, 9.5 million to 13 million of which were shared by at least two donors. Raw reads were error-corrected and collapsed into unique sequences with a nearest-neighbor algorithm that merged closely related sequences to remove PCR and sequencing errors. To assign V, D and J gene segments, CDR3 sequences were aligned to IMGT reference sequences. For a sequence to be retained, a match of at least six nucleotides to both a V gene segment and a J gene segment was required. Rearrangements were classified as productive when the CDR3 lacked stop codons and remained in frame with V and J, and all other rearrangements were classified as non-productive. Following IMGT convention, CDR3 was defined as the stretch from the second conserved V-encoded cysteine to the conserved J-encoded phenylalanine. Sequences without an unambiguous match to a single V gene segment were excluded from the earlier analysis of almost 600 of the donors. In an earlier analysis of approximately 560 of the donors, a V segment was called functional when productive rearrangements were above 56.7%, and segregating when the standard deviation between donors exceeded 5%. A statistical classification framework was developed to diagnose cytomegalovirus status using the catalog of TCR beta chain sequences. A later analysis assigned V and J genes by comparing TCR nucleotide sequences with IMGT/GENE-DB human TR gene sequences. The TCRdist pipeline was used in a later analysis to assign CDR3 sequences and most-parsimonious VDJ recombination scenarios. A later analysis defined each TCR beta chain by its CDR3 amino acid sequence plus V-gene family, and excluded reads lacking a unique V-gene family. As a way to deal with suspected cross-contamination and a sequencing artifact, a later analysis dropped 500 to 700 nucleotide sequences that were highly shared and had low generation probability. A later analysis calculated a clonal expansion index for each public chain from normalized within-repertoire ranks of inferred template counts. In a later analysis, generation probabilities were computed with a VDJ recombination model fitted to out-of-frame rearrangements, and the resulting probabilities were checked against IGoR. A later analysis scored TCR-TCR, TCR-HLA and TCR-CMV co-occurrence with hypergeometric tests, applying a repertoire-size bias correction to TCR pairs. A later analysis estimated false discovery rates by permuting HLA or CMV assignments 20 times. In a later analysis, co-occurring TCRs were grouped using DBSCAN, with TCRdist sequence similarity added in when clustering inside HLA-allele-positive subsets. Co-occurrence clustering excluded repertoires with fewer than 30,000 or more than 120,000 public chains, plus five with anomalous nucleotide sharing. Entries here come from immuneACCESS through TCRdb and include only in-frame sequences with V and J called. Some clones fail to appear in such tables; in the studies checked, an unresolved V gene covers under half of the shortfall, and the cause of the remainder is unknown. D and trimming come from the DNA, and the V and J calls and clone size come from that table. Counted in this sample were 150,000 or so clones; around 74% of them appeared once. The top ten clones comprise approximately 2.6% of the sample.

This sample stems from a study of cytomegalovirus exposure and HLA in healthy donors (dated by TCRdb to about 2017). Describing the broader study: In an earlier analysis of several hundred of the donors, 276 Gb of sequence data and 90 million to 120 million unique TCR beta sequences from 150 million to 200 million T cells were reported. The aim of the study was to test whether cataloging public T cell receptors could identify signatures of past pathogen exposure. Genome-wide SNP genotypes for about 60% of the roughly 700 donors were used in a later genetic analysis, which treated that subset as a discovery cohort. In the later analysis, no new phenotypic data were used to find candidate immune exposures; instead, reliance was placed on TCR beta sequences and their occurrence across donors. The number of donors typed differed by locus, with about 629-640 for A, B, C, DRB1 and DQB1, more than 500 for DQA1, 606 for DPA1, and 400 to 490 for DPB1. To predict cytomegalovirus infection status, the study combined high-throughput TCR immunosequencing, statistical association of individual TCRs with disease status, and machine learning. A later analysis re-examined previously published TCR beta repertoires from roughly 720 donors and added high-resolution HLA genotyping to investigate patterns of TCR occurrence. Every repertoire in the discovery cohort had been generated on one and the same sequencing platform. A separate validation cohort of roughly 110 different subjects was used in addition to the approximately 640-subject first cohort. An earlier analysis of approximately 580 of the donors used high-throughput TCR beta sequencing to judge whether each TCR beta V gene segment behaved as functional or pseudogenic. The genetic ancestry cluster associated with self-reported Caucasian donors included around four fifths of the 398 genotyped donors. An early release that covered about 600 HLA-typed donors contained around 300 gigabases of sequencing data and 80 million or so unique TCR sequences. The study used immunosequencing to profile the T cell repertoires of hundreds of subjects and linked those repertoires to cytomegalovirus serostatus. Several DR-DQ haplotypes were handled as single units for association and clustering because linkage in the cohort was strong. Donor age, sex, ethnicity and CMV serostatus were compiled together with the repertoire data. Among a few hundred genotyped donors of the cohort, an average of approximately 240,000 unique TCR beta nucleotide sequences were sequenced per donor, roughly 20% of them non-productive. Both class I and class II loci were covered by HLA typing, at four-digit resolution.

Points the paper makes about the study in general: Correlated functional status among segregating V segments might be attributable to linkage disequilibrium, but an unknown experimental factor could not be ruled out. In a later analysis, several top co-occurrence clusters were reported to appear linked to parvovirus B19, influenza, CMV and Epstein-Barr virus. Because counts were too low, roughly 18 rarely observed V segments, including chromosome 9 orphons, were left out of the earlier analysis of 500 to 750 of the donors. A total of roughly 160 TCR beta chains were listed by the study as associated with cytomegalovirus. According to the authors, the approach could potentially be generalized to other disease states and immunological phenotypes. In a later genetic analysis, fewer N-insertions in productive TCRs were reported among donors in an Asian-associated ancestry cluster than the 666-donor mean. Strong co-occurrence of HLA alleles, especially DR and DQ, made assigning TCR associations to individual alleles difficult. The sequencing pipeline was judged likely to have produced a cluster of highly shared sequence variants as a technical artifact. Cytomegalovirus status was reported to be diagnosed by the classifier with high specificity and sensitivity in both the original and validation cohorts. A further reported finding was that TCR beta sequences accurately predicted the HLA-A and HLA-B alleles for most subjects in the first cohort. An earlier analysis of approximately 600 of the donors showed that most TCR beta V segments appeared in productive rearrangements either about 90% or about 30% of the time, which broadly matched IMGT annotations. Some IMGT-functional V segments, including TRBV6-2 and TRBV6-3, could not be told apart with the 87-base-pair reads, so those segments were excluded. A later analysis found that most CMV-associated TCR beta chains appeared HLA-restricted, with HLA associations seemingly driven largely by CMV exposure. For the cohort, immune exposure information was limited to CMV serostatus. A few of the identified cytomegalovirus-associated TCR beta chains were confirmed in vitro to be specific for cytomegalovirus antigens. According to a later analysis, TCR association rates differed among HLA loci, with DRB1 alleles showing the most associated TCRs and HLA-C alleles showing the fewest. Most TCR sequences were observed very rarely across donors, whereas some public TCRs were present in many individuals. Compared with equally common non-associated chains, HLA-associated TCR beta chains in a later analysis were more clonally expanded and had lower generation probabilities. The presence/absence analyses assumed that sequencing depth was roughly uniform across donors, and that assumption may not be true. Because HLA typing was unavailable for some donors at each locus, only the typed subset was used in association tests. Specific HLA alleles were associated with more than 15,000 TCR beta sequences at a false discovery rate of 0.05 in a later analysis. V-gene and J-gene trimming of TCR beta chains was associated with a missense DCLRE1C variant in a later genetic analysis, and the association was replicated in an independent cohort. In this cohort, only TCR beta chains were sequenced, and detectable features were limited by the absence of alpha or paired-chain data.

Clipping removes 2 bases from V and 4 bases from J, with 17 as the unmatched junction base count. The germline V gene encodes CDR1 MGHRA and CDR2 YSYEKL. The cysteine opens and the phenylalanine closes a CDR3 of 19 amino acids. The CDR3 DNA has 57 bases and is translated from base 1. The specimen was PBMCs. The chain uses TRBV4-1 and TRBJ2-7, and 10 junction bases match TRBD2. The clonotype originates from a man between 18 and 29 years old in good health and CMV-seronegative. CDR3 loop: CASSQQIGIAGGIRYEQYF. The DNA reads TGCGCCAGCAGCCAACAAATAGGGATAGCGGGGGGCATTCGATACGAGCAGTACTTC.